These 21 T cell receptor beta chains originate from one sample sequenced in a study of CD4 T cells in relation to SARS-CoV-2 and coronaviruses. CD4+ T cells from unexposed donors were obtained before the COVID-19 pandemic (2011-2018). Isolation of CD4+ T cells took place after about 9 days in culture. Antigen specificity for these receptors is unknown. Sequenced by immunoSEQ multiplex PCR; TCRdb stores in-frame clones only, minus some. The profile shows about 24,000 clones, over 70% of them singletons. Specimen: CD4+ T cells from PBMCs, cultured in vitro. The receptors shown here come from a human donor in good health.

The V gene is TRBV5-5, the J gene TRBJ2-1; 7 bases align to TRBD2. Germline trimming cut 2 bases from V and 0 bases from J; bases unmatched to any gene: 17. The CDR3 spans 20 residues. The V gene's germline CDR1 is SGHKS and CDR2 YYEKEE (reference sequence). The CDR3 bases are TGTGCCAGCAGCTTTCGGTGGTCTAGCGGTCCTTTCAGCTCCTACAATGAGCAGTTCTTC. Residues: CASSFRWSSGPFSSYNEQFF.

V and J are TRBV5-1 and TRBJ2-3; 8 bases are shared with TRBD2. Germline CDR1 SGHRS, CDR2 YFSETQ. CDR3 size: 14 residues. With 7 bases clipped from V and 5 bases from J, the junction kept 9 bases outside the gene matches. CDR3 nucleotides: TGCGCCAGCGGAAAAAGCGGGAGAAGAGATACGCAGTATTTT. Translated, it gives CASGKSGRRDTQYF. Complete variable domain (other parts from reference TRBV5-1 and TRBJ2-3): KAGVTQTPRYLIKTRGQQVTLSCSPISGHRSVSWYQQTPGQGLQFLFEYFSETQRNKGNFPGRFSGRQFSNSRSEMNVSTLELGDSALYLCASGKSGRRDTQYFGPGTRLTVL.

V and J are TRBV12-3 or TRBV12-4 and TRBJ1-5; D is uncertain. V shed 0 bases and J shed 5 bases, with 5 bases lying between them. The CDR3 contains 13 residues. The CDR3, as DNA: TGTGCCAGCAGTTTAGCTGGAGATCAGCCCCAGCATTTT. This codes for CASSLAGDQPQHF.

This clone was observed a handful of times. This chain links TRBV5-1 with TRBJ2-2, with TRBD1 matching 7 bases. Per germline, CDR1 SGHRS and CDR2 YFSETQ. The CDR3 is made up of 17 amino acids. V dropped 4 bases and J dropped 1; count of bases not matched to a gene: 10. CDR3: CASSPRTGTVNTGELFF. The CDR3 region has the DNA TGCGCCAGCAGCCCCCGAACCGGGACAGTGAACACCGGGGAGCTGTTTTTT.

V and J are TRBV7-8 and TRBJ1-2, with a weak D call TRBD1 (6 bases). This CDR3 is 15 amino acids long. V shed 5 bases and J shed 4 bases, with 17 bases lying between them. The germline V gene has CDR1 SGHVS and CDR2 FQNEAQ. Here the CDR3 reads CASSRGGPSSYGYTF. DNA for the CDR3: TGTGCCAGCAGCCGAGGGGGGCCCAGCAGCTATGGCTACACCTTC.

V usage is TRBV2 and J usage is TRBJ1-1; D gene uncertain. V was clipped by 7 bases and J by 11 bases, with 20 bases between them. This CDR3 has 13 residues. The germline V gene has CDR1 SNHLY and CDR2 FYNNEI. The CDR3 sequence: CASTYRGPPPAFF. CDR3 nucleotides: TGTGCCAGCACTTACAGAGGTCCCCCACCGGCTTTCTTT.

By share, this clone ranks as large. V gene TRBV6-6 combines with J gene TRBJ2-7; D gene uncertain. CDR3 length equals 12 residues. V lost 2 bases to trimming and J lost 3 bases, with 5 bases between them. Germline V lookup: CDR1 MNHNY, CDR2 SVGAGI (reference sequence). The CDR3 is CASSYQDYEQYF. CDR3 sequence (DNA): TGTGCCAGCAGTTACCAGGACTACGAGCAGTACTTC.

This sequence joins TRBV6-2 or TRBV6-3 and TRBJ2-7; TRBD2 aligns across 7 bases. The CDR3 runs 16 residues. With V trimmed by 4 bases and J by 2 bases, 11 bases remained unmatched. CDR1 MNHEY and CDR2 SVGEGT come from the germline V gene. DNA of the CDR3: TGTGCCAGCAGTTCCCCATTTAGCGGGTTAACCTACGAGCAGTACTTC. It yields the protein CASSSPFSGLTYEQYF.

This clone was found once. The chain links TRBV11-3 to TRBJ1-1; D gene ambiguous. The CDR3 runs to 13 residues. V was clipped by 1 base and J by 3 bases, with 6 bases between them. CDR1 SGHNT and CDR2 YENEEA come from the germline V gene. The DNA of the CDR3 is TGTGCCAGCAGCTTAGTACGAGACACTGAAGCTTTCTTT. This codes for CASSLVRDTEAFF.

The rearrangement uses TRBV5-1 and TRBJ2-7; D gene uncertain. Germline-derived CDR1 and CDR2 are SGHRS and YFSETQ. The ends were cut back, 2 bases at V and 2 bases at J, with 8 bases in the middle. This CDR3 spans 13 amino acids. CDR3 protein: CASSLDGPYEQYF. The DNA of the CDR3 is TGCGCCAGCAGCTTAGACGGTCCCTACGAGCAGTACTTC.

This chain joins TRBV24-1 and TRBJ2-1, with D uncertain. The CDR3 is made up of 15 amino acids. CDR1 KGHDR and CDR2 SFDVKD come from the germline V gene. V lost 4 bases, J lost 4 bases, and 13 bases lay in between. The CDR3 spells CATSDRSWKYNEQFF. The CDR3 bases are TGTGCCACCAGTGACCGGAGCTGGAAGTACAATGAGCAGTTCTTC.

The V call is TRBV24-1, the J call TRBJ1-5; no definite D call. The CDR3 spans 12 residues. Per germline, CDR1 KGHDR and CDR2 SFDVKD. V was pared by 9 bases and J by 1 base, with 6 bases between. The CDR3 bases are TGTGCCACCTCGGACAGCAATCAGCCCCAGCATTTT. The encoded protein is CATSDSNQPQHF.

This rearrangement joins TRBV6-6 to TRBJ1-2; possible D gene TRBD1, 6 bases. CDR1 is MNHNY, CDR2 SVGAGI, per germline (reference sequence). V shed 5 bases and J shed 7 bases, with 14 bases lying between them. CDR3 length equals 13 residues. The CDR3 loop is CASSPEGGRGYTF. CDR3 DNA sequence: TGTGCCAGCAGTCCAGAAGGGGGTCGTGGCTACACCTTC.

The chain joins TRBV28 to TRBJ2-4; D is uncertain. Per germline, CDR1 MDHEN and CDR2 SYDVKM. The CDR3 length is 15 residues. V lost 2 bases to trimming and J lost 0 bases, with 8 bases between them. The DNA for the CDR3 is TGTGCCAGCAGTTTAGCGGAGCTAGCCAAAAACATTCAGTACTTC. Residues: CASSLAELAKNIQYF.

The chain links TRBV5-6 to TRBJ2-1; possibly TRBD2 for D (5 bases). Germline CDR1 and CDR2: SGHDT and YYEEEE. CDR3 length equals 16 residues. Trimming left V 4 bases short and J 2 bases short, with 16 bases between. The CDR3 DNA sequence: TGTGCCAGCAGCGGACGACTATGGGGAGCCTACAATGAGCAGTTCTTC. Translating gives CASSGRLWGAYNEQFF.

This chain joins TRBV10-1 and TRBJ2-7; 8 nucleotides align to TRBD2. Looked up from germline, CDR1 is WNHNN and CDR2 is SYGVQD (reference sequence). V was pared by 2 bases and J by 5 bases, with 5 bases of the junction left unmatched. The CDR3 has 14 amino acids. CDR3 nucleotide sequence: TGCGCCAGCAGTGAGGGACTAGCACCCCACGAGCAGTACTTC. This translates into CASSEGLAPHEQYF.

The chain uses TRBV2 and TRBJ2-1; tentative D call: TRBD2 (5 bases). V was trimmed by 4 bases and J by 6 bases, leaving 13 bases between them. The CDR3 spans 14 residues. Germline lookup yields CDR1 SNHLY and CDR2 FYNNEI. The CDR3 protein is CASSGLLVSNEQFF. CDR3 DNA: TGTGCCAGCAGTGGACTACTAGTTTCCAATGAGCAGTTCTTC.

This clone was observed a handful of times. The chain couples TRBV29-1 to TRBJ1-2, with D possibly TRBD1 on 6 matching bases. Per germline, CDR1 SQVTM and CDR2 ANQGSEA. Trimming stripped 5 bases from V and 2 bases from J, with 12 bases between. The CDR3 contains 13 residues. The CDR3 DNA sequence: TGCAGCGTTCGGGGAACAGGGAACTATGGCTACACCTTC. As protein: CSVRGTGNYGYTF.

In this sample, this clone turned up once. The V gene is TRBV7-2, the J gene TRBJ1-2; D is ambiguous. V lost 2 bases, J lost 6 bases, and 16 bases lay in between. The CDR3 has 15 residues. The germline V gene encodes CDR1 SGHTA and CDR2 FQGNSA. The CDR3: CASSLFAAAFDGYTF. As DNA, the CDR3 is TGTGCCAGCAGCTTATTCGCGGCAGCCTTTGATGGCTACACCTTC.

In nucleotides, the CDR3 is TGTGCCAGCAGCCCGGACGGATACTCCTACGAGCAGTACTTC. Amino acid sequence: CASSPDGYSYEQYF. The chain couples TRBV7-2 to TRBJ2-7; no clear D gene. Per germline, CDR1 SGHTA and CDR2 FQGNSA. This CDR3 contains 14 residues. With 5 bases removed from V and 0 bases from J, the gap between germline ends came to 11 bases.

This clone was recorded once. The chain combines TRBV7-9 with TRBJ1-2; D remains unclear. Trimming removed 5 bases at V and 4 bases at J, with 8 bases between. This CDR3 region has 12 residues. Germline V gene lookup returns CDR1 SEHNR and CDR2 FQNEAQ (reference sequence). Here the CDR3 DNA reads TGTGCCAGCAGCCCGAACATCTATGGCTACACCTTC. It codes for CASSPNIYGYTF.